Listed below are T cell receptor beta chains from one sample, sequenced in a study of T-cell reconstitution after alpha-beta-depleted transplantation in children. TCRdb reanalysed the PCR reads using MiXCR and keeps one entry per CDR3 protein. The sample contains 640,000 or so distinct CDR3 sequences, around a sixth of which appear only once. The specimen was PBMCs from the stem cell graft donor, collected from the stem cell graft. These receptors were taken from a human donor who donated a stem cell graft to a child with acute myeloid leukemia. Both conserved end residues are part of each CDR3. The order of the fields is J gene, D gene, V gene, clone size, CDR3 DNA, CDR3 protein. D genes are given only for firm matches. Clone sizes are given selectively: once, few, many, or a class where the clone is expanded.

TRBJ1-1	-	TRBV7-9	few	TGTGCCAGCAGCTCTAAGGGAGTGGAGAGTGAAGCTTTCTTT	CASSSKGVESEAFF
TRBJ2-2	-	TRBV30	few	TGTGCCTGGAGCCCAGCCCAAGGGGTCACCGGGGAGCTGTTTTTT	CAWSPAQGVTGELFF
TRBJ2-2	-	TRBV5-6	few	TGTGCCAGCAACTCCCTGGCTAAGCAGGGGGGCAGGGCCGGGGAGCTGTTTTTT	CASNSLAKQGGRAGELFF
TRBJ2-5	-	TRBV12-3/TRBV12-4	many	TGTGCCAGCGGGGGGGAGACCCAGTACTTC	CASGGETQYF
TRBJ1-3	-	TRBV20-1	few	TGCAGTGCCCCCGACAGTAGCTCTGGAAACACCATATATTTT	CSAPDSSSGNTIYF
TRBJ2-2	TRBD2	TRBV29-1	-	TGCAGCGTTGAAGATACTAGCGGGGGGGAGAACACCGGGGAGCTGTTTTTT	CSVEDTSGGENTGELFF
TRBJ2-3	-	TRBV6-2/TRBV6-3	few	TGTGCCAGCAGTTACGACGGAGAAGAAACAGATACGCAGTATTTT	CASSYDGEETDTQYF
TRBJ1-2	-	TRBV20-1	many	TGCAGTGCTAGAGACGTTTTGTTAAGTGGTGGCTACACCTTC	CSARDVLLSGGYTF
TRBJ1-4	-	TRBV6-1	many	TGTGCCAGCAGCCGGACGGCAACTAATGAAAAACTGTTTTTT	CASSRTATNEKLFF
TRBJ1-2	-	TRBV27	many	TGTGCCAGCAGCTCTTATCGGTCGGCAGCACCTAACTATGGCTACACCTTC	CASSSYRSAAPNYGYTF
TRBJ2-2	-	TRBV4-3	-	TGCGCCAGCAGCCAACGCCCCCGGGCCCCCGGGGAGCTGTTTTTT	CASSQRPRAPGELFF
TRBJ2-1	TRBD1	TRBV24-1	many	TGTGCCACCAGTGATGGACAGGGGGCAGGAGAGCAGTTCTTC	CATSDGQGAGEQFF
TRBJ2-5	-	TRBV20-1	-	TGCAGTGCGGGGCAGCTCCAAGAGACCCAGTACTTC	CSAGQLQETQYF
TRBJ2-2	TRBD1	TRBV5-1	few	TGCGCCAGCAGCCTAGGGACAGGGATCGGCACCGGGGAGCTGTTTTTT	CASSLGTGIGTGELFF
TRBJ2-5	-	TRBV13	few	TGTGCCAGCAGCTTAGAGGGGAGCATACAGTACTTC	CASSLEGSIQYF
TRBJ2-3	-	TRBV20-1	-	TGCAGTGCGGTTAGGACTGCTTCCTCCCCAGATACGCAGTATTTT	CSAVRTASSPDTQYF
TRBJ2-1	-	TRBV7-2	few	TGTGCCAGCAGCCAACAGGCTTACAATGAGCAGTTCTTC	CASSQQAYNEQFF
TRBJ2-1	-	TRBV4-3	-	TGCGCCAGCAGCGAGGGGACCTCCGTACCAAACAATGAGCAGTTCTTC	CASSEGTSVPNNEQFF
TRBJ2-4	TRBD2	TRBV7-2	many	TGTGCCAGCAGCCCCGGACTAGCTGGATGGGACATTCAGTACTTC	CASSPGLAGWDIQYF
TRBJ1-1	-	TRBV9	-	TGTGCCAGCAGCGTAGTCGGAACTAACCTAGGGGCTGAAGCTTTCTTT	CASSVVGTNLGAEAFF
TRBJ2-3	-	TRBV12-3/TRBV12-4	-	TGTGCCAGCAGTTTTGGGAGTGCTGGAGATACGCAGTATTTT	CASSFGSAGDTQYF
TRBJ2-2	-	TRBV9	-	TGTGCCAGCAGCGTAGCTCCCAGGGGCGGAACCGGGGAGCTGTTTTTT	CASSVAPRGGTGELFF
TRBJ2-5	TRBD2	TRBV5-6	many	TGTGCCAGCAGCTGGGGACTAGCGGGCCCCACGACCCAGTACTTC	CASSWGLAGPTTQYF
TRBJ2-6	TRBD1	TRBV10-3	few	TGTGCCATCAGTGTCGGGACAGAGAAGGTTGGGGCCAACGTCCTGACTTTC	CAISVGTEKVGANVLTF
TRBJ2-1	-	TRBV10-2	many	TGCGCCACCGGGCGATCATGGCGAAATGAGCAGTTCTTC	CATGRSWRNEQFF
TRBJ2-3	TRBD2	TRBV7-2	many	TGTGCCAGCAGCTTACGGGCTAGCGGGGGGACAGATACGCAGTATTTT	CASSLRASGGTDTQYF
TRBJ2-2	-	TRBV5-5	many	TGTGCCAGCAGCCATGAGGAAGGACAGTACACCGGGGAGCTGTTTTTT	CASSHEEGQYTGELFF
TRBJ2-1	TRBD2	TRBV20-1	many	TGCAGTGCTAGAGTTCGGGTAGCGGGGGTTGTGAATGAGCAGTTCTTC	CSARVRVAGVVNEQFF
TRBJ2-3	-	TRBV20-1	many	TGCAGTGCTAGAGTGGGCCAAGATCCCACAGATACGCAGTATTTT	CSARVGQDPTDTQYF
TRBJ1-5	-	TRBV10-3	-	TGTGCCATCAGTGTCTCCGGGGGTCGAGAATATAGCAATCAGCCCCAGCATTTT	CAISVSGGREYSNQPQHF
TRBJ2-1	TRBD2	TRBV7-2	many	TGTGCCAGCAGGGAGCGGGGGGGCCGCAATGAGCAGTTCTTC	CASRERGGRNEQFF
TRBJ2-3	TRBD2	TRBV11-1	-	TGTGCCAGCAGCTTCCCCTCGGAGACTAGCTGGGGCTCTAGCACAGATACGCAGTATTTT	CASSFPSETSWGSSTDTQYF
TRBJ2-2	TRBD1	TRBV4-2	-	TGTGCCAGCAGCAAAAGGGGAACAGGGGGCCGCGGCACCGGGGAGCTGTTTTTT	CASSKRGTGGRGTGELFF
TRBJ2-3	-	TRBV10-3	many	TGTGCCATCAGTTCATACCAGGGAGATACGCAGTATTTT	CAISSYQGDTQYF
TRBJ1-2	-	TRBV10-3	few	TGTGCCATCAGTGAGTCCCAGGCCCTCTATGGCTACACCTTC	CAISESQALYGYTF
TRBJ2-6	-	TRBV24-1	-	TGTGCCACCAGTGATTCGACGCGGGACAGCCCCACTGGGGCCAACGTCCTGACTTTC	CATSDSTRDSPTGANVLTF
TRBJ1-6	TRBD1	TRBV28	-	TGTGCCAGCATCAGCCCCCGGACAGGGATCCCTTTAGGTGATTCACCCCTCCACTTT	CASISPRTGIPLGDSPLHF